What follows are 24 T cell receptor beta chains derived from one specimen sequenced in a study of human T cells and chemical hapten exposure. Time point here: pre-sensitization, week 0. Documented treatment: therapeutic diphenylcyclopropenone sensitization with weekly scalp DPC. TCRdb itself ran the RACE reads through MiXCR, one entry per CDR3 protein. Among 150,000 to 200,000 distinct CDR3 sequences listed, about 31% were seen once. Sequencing was performed on whole blood, taken in connection with sensitization to the hapten diphenylcyclopropenone (DPC). Receptors originate from a woman aged 25 to 45 with alopecia areata. Some clones in this sample may be carry-over from other donors' samples.

The chain employs TRBV7-9 and TRBJ1-2, with D perhaps matching TRBD1 (5 bases). Germline values: CDR1 SEHNR, CDR2 FQNEAQ (reference sequence). The CDR3 length is 16 residues. The V end was cut by 0 bases, the J end by 8 bases, with 19 bases between. The DNA of the CDR3 is TGTGCCAGCAGCTTAGCTTTGGGACCTTCCGTATACGGCTACACCTTC. Its protein product is CASSLALGPSVYGYTF.

This clonotype was recorded a few times. This chain uses TRBV28 with TRBJ1-1; D call uncertain. V lost 8 bases, J lost 3 bases, and 7 bases lay in between. In germline, CDR1 is MDHEN, CDR2 SYDVKM. The CDR3 runs to 11 residues. The CDR3, as DNA: TGTGCCAGCGAGGGTTACACTGAAGCTTTCTTT. It specifies CASEGYTEAFF. The full variable domain, with the rest looked up from reference TRBV28 and TRBJ1-1, is DVKVTQSSRYLVKRTGEKVFLECVQDMDHENMFWYRQDPGLGLRLIYFSYDVKMKEKGDIPEGYSVSREKKERFSLILESASTNQTSMYLCASEGYTEAFFGQGTRLTVV.

This sequence joins TRBV2 and TRBJ1-2; 8 bases agree with TRBD1. The CDR3 is 13 residues long. Germline CDR1 reads SNHLY; CDR2 reads FYNNEI. V trimming: 6 bases; J trimming: 6 bases; junction bases outside the gene matches: 6. As DNA, the CDR3 is TGTGCCAGCAGAAGGACAGGGTTTGATGGCTACACCTTC. This encodes CASRRTGFDGYTF. The full variable domain, completed using reference TRBV2 and TRBJ1-2, is EPEVTQTPSHQVTQMGQEVILRCVPISNHLYFYWYRQILGQKVEFLVSFYNNEISEKSEIFDDQFSVERPDGSNFTLKIRSTKLEDSAMYFCASRRTGFDGYTFGSGTRLTVV.

The chain uses TRBV5-1 and TRBJ2-7; tentatively, D is TRBD1 or TRBD2 (6 bases each). CDR1 SGHRS and CDR2 YFSETQ come from the germline V gene. This CDR3 is built from 13 residues. V was trimmed by 0 bases and J by 5 bases, leaving 9 bases between them. The CDR3 loop is CASSLEGGNEQYF. The CDR3 bases are TGCGCCAGCAGCTTGGAAGGGGGGAACGAGCAGTACTTC.

Only a few counts were recorded for this clonotype. The chain links TRBV28 to TRBJ2-7, with 7 bases identical to TRBD2. V lost 8 bases, J lost 0 bases, and 4 bases stayed unmatched. CDR3 length: 13 residues. In germline, CDR1 is MDHEN, CDR2 SYDVKM. The CDR3 coding sequence is TGTGCCAGCGTGCCGGGGGGCTCCTACGAGCAGTACTTC. Protein sequence: CASVPGGSYEQYF.

The table lists this clonotype with a few counts. The V and J genes are TRBV6-2 or TRBV6-3 and TRBJ2-1; 10 bases map to TRBD2. CDR3 length: 14 residues. J gave up 7 bases and V 6 bases, and 6 bases lay outside the gene matches. Looked up from germline, CDR1 is MNHEY and CDR2 is SVGEGT. The CDR3: CASRSGGAGNEQFF. The CDR3 DNA sequence: TGTGCCAGCAGGAGCGGGGGGGCCGGGAATGAGCAGTTCTTC.

The rearrangement joins TRBV10-2 to TRBJ1-1; 7 nucleotides match TRBD1. The CDR3 loop spans 11 amino acids. Germline V gene sequence: CDR1 WSHSY, CDR2 SAAADI. V lost 7 bases to trimming and J lost 7 bases; unmatched junction nucleotides: 3. The CDR3 bases are TGCGCCAGCACCCAGGGGGGTGAAGCTTTCTTT. Protein: CASTQGGEAFF.

This clonotype showed up just a few times. The chain is built from TRBV2 and TRBJ1-5, with unresolved D. The length of the CDR3 is 13 residues. V lost 6 bases to trimming and J lost 4 bases, with 10 bases between them. Per the germline V gene, CDR1 is SNHLY and CDR2 is FYNNEI. CDR3 residues: CASRPTFNQPQHF. In nucleotides, the CDR3 is TGTGCCAGCAGACCGACATTTAATCAGCCCCAGCATTTT.

This clonotype was seen more than once but under ten times. The V call is TRBV4-3, the J call TRBJ1-6; perhaps TRBD1 as D (6 bases). Germline loops: CDR1 LGHNA, CDR2 YSLEER. This CDR3 has 16 amino acids. Trimming removed 1 base at V and 9 bases at J, with 16 bases between. CDR3 nucleotide sequence: TGCGCCAGCAGCCAAGTCTTACAGGGAGGACGTTCACCCCTCCACTTT. Translation gives CASSQVLQGGRSPLHF.

This chain links TRBV20-1 with TRBJ2-5, with TRBD2 matching over 10 bases. Germline V gives CDR1 DFQATT, CDR2 SNEGSKA (reference sequence). This CDR3 region has 16 residues. The junction had 14 bases not matched to a gene; V was cut back by 5 bases and J by 5 bases. The chain's CDR3 is CSAFDPSGGARETQYF. CDR3 nucleotide sequence: TGCAGTGCTTTCGACCCTAGCGGGGGCGCCCGGGAGACCCAGTACTTC.

CDR3 amino acids: CASSFRQPGELFF. The CDR3 DNA reads TGTGCCAGCAGTTTCCGACAGCCCGGGGAGCTGTTTTTT. The gene calls are TRBV12-3 or TRBV12-4 and TRBJ2-2, with D possibly TRBD1 on 5 matching bases. V lost 3 bases and J lost 6, with 8 bases in between. The CDR3 has 13 residues.

The V and J genes are TRBV9 and TRBJ2-1; 12 bases are shared with TRBD2. This CDR3 spans 17 amino acids. The V gene end was trimmed by 0 bases and the J gene end by 4 bases; junction bases not matched to a gene: 5. From germline, CDR1 is SGDLS and CDR2 YYNGEE. Here the CDR3 reads CASSVGASGRGYNEQFF. The DNA of the CDR3 is TGTGCCAGCAGCGTAGGGGCTAGCGGGAGGGGGTACAATGAGCAGTTCTTC.

The chain combines TRBV21-1 with TRBJ1-1; the DNA was not used to check the table's D call, TRBD1. TRBV21-1 is labeled a pseudogene. The CDR3 covers 17 residues. This CDR3 reads CASSKDKAGGVNTEAFF. The CDR3 DNA follows: TGTGCCAGCAGCAAAGACAAGGCAGGGGGGGTGAACACTGAAGCTTTCTTT.

The V and J genes are TRBV2 and TRBJ1-5, with D perhaps TRBD1 (5 bases). CDR3 size: 15 residues. Germline V CDR1 and CDR2: SNHLY, FYNNEI. Trimming removed 7 bases at V and 2 bases at J, with 15 bases between. The CDR3 DNA reads as TGTGCCAGCAATGCCGTAACGGGGGGCAATCAGCCCCAGCATTTT. The encoded protein is CASNAVTGGNQPQHF.

V is TRBV28 and J is TRBJ2-1; D may be TRBD1 (5 bases). The CDR3 covers 16 residues. Per the germline V gene, CDR1 is MDHEN and CDR2 is SYDVKM. V was cut by 7 bases and J by 6 bases, with 22 bases left in between. CDR3 in amino acids: CASIPFLFPDSNEQFF. The CDR3 DNA sequence: TGTGCCAGCATCCCTTTCCTTTTTCCCGACAGCAATGAGCAGTTCTTC.

This sequence joins TRBV28 and TRBJ2-7; 9 bases align to TRBD2. J gave up 5 bases and V 6 bases, and 2 bases lay outside the gene matches. This CDR3 spans 12 amino acids. CDR1 is MDHEN, CDR2 SYDVKM, per germline. CDR3 coding DNA: TGTGCCAGCAGGCTAGCGGGGCACGAGCAGTACTTC. Translating it yields CASRLAGHEQYF. Variable domain in full (rest from reference TRBV28 and TRBJ2-7): DVKVTQSSRYLVKRTGEKVFLECVQDMDHENMFWYRQDPGLGLRLIYFSYDVKMKEKGDIPEGYSVSREKKERFSLILESASTNQTSMYLCASRLAGHEQYFGPGTRLTVT.

The genes are TRBV28 and TRBJ2-2; TRBD2 might be the D (6 bases). V gave up 7 bases and J gave up 3 bases, with 18 bases separating them. The germline V gene encodes CDR1 MDHEN and CDR2 SYDVKM. The CDR3 covers 16 residues. This CDR3 is CASTPPGGDYTGELFF. In DNA, the CDR3 is TGTGCCAGCACCCCCCCCGGAGGGGATTACACCGGGGAGCTGTTTTTT.

The CDR3 loop reads CASSLGPERGAFF. In nucleotides, the CDR3 is TGTGCCAGCAGCTTGGGTCCGGAGAGGGGGGCTTTCTTT. The V gene is TRBV5-4, the J gene TRBJ1-1; a possible D gene is TRBD1 (6 bases). Deletions cut 0 bases from V and 11 bases from J, with 14 bases between. The CDR3 is 13 amino acids. Germline CDR1 and CDR2: SGHNT and YYREEE (reference sequence).

This clonotype has a count of ten or more. CDR3 sequence (DNA): TGTGCCAGCAGCTTAGAAGGGACTAGCGGGCGCAATGAGCAGTTCTTC. It yields the protein CASSLEGTSGRNEQFF. V usage is TRBV7-2 and J usage is TRBJ2-1, with TRBD2 identical over 12 bases. This CDR3 is built from 16 residues. Per the germline V gene, CDR1 is SGHTA and CDR2 is FQGNSA. The V segment lost 1 base and the J segment 6 bases; nucleotides outside the gene matches: 4.

The CDR3 loop reads CSARGLAGGGEQFF. The DNA for the CDR3 is TGCAGTGCTAGAGGTCTAGCGGGAGGAGGTGAGCAGTTCTTC. This sequence joins TRBV20-1 and TRBJ2-1; 11 bases match TRBD2. The CDR3 consists of 14 residues. Germline trimming cut 1 base from V and 9 bases from J; bases unmatched to any gene: 5. Germline V gene data show CDR1 as DFQATT and CDR2 as SNEGSKA (reference sequence).

There are a few counts of this clonotype. This sequence joins TRBV2 and TRBJ2-7, with TRBD1 as a possible D gene (6 bases). CDR1 and CDR2 from the germline V gene are SNHLY and FYNNEI. CDR3 length: 14 residues. The germline V and J ends were trimmed by 10 bases and 1 base, with 17 bases remaining between them. The CDR3, as DNA: TGTGCCACCACTTCAATCGGACAGTCCTACGAGCAGTACTTC. This gives the protein CATTSIGQSYEQYF.

In this sample, this clonotype turned up a few times. The gene calls are TRBV10-3 and TRBJ2-5, with unresolved D. From germline, CDR1 is ENHRY and CDR2 SYGVKD. The CDR3 loop spans 13 amino acids. Trimming pared 4 bases from V and 2 bases from J, leaving 8 bases between. The CDR3 region is CAISVREQETQYF. The CDR3 DNA is TGTGCCATCAGTGTCAGAGAGCAAGAGACCCAGTACTTC.

The J gene is TRBJ2-5, the V gene TRBV29-1; unclear D gene. Per the germline V gene, CDR1 is SQVTM and CDR2 is ANQGSEA. The CDR3 has 12 residues. V was clipped by 6 bases and J by 1 base, with 9 bases between them. The CDR3 DNA reads TGCAGCGTGAGAGGAACCCAAGAGACCCAGTACTTC. As protein: CSVRGTQETQYF.

The chain recombines TRBV5-1 with TRBJ2-7; D uncertain. Trimming stripped 4 bases from V and 3 bases from J, with 14 bases between. The CDR3 contains 14 residues. Germline loops: CDR1 SGHRS, CDR2 YFSETQ. The CDR3 bases are TGCGCCAGCAGCCCTTTGGGCGGCGTCTACGAGCAGTACTTC. It is translated as CASSPLGGVYEQYF.